Described below is a single T cell receptor (beta chain) sequence and its context. The antigen remains undetermined. This was the immunoSEQ v4 assay. The method was immunoSEQ multiplex PCR; TCRdb's version includes in-frame clones alone and lacks a portion of them. Here the sample spans 6,000 to 6,500 clones, around 80% being singletons. The data originate from a study of T cells in placental villitis. Several cytomegalovirus and one Toxoplasma gondii villitis placentae were included. Infectious villitis mothers were younger with smaller fetuses. Study-wide points: Villitis of unknown etiology showed control-like CMV-specific clone frequencies, 0.001 versus 0.011 in CMV. Especially in controls, some T cells may have come from decidua, not villi.

Germline-derived CDR1 and CDR2 are KGHSH and LQKENI. The CDR3 runs 12 residues. V was shortened by 7 bases and J by 2 bases, with 8 bases between the two germline ends. This receptor was taken from a human patient with infectious villitis; the placental T cells may come from both mother and fetus. The V gene is TRBV18, the J gene TRBJ1-1, with D unresolved. The sample taken for sequencing was placental tissue containing maternal and fetal cells. The CDR3 protein is CASLSYNTEAFF. CDR3 DNA: TGTGCCAGCTTATCTTATAACACTGAAGCTTTCTTT.